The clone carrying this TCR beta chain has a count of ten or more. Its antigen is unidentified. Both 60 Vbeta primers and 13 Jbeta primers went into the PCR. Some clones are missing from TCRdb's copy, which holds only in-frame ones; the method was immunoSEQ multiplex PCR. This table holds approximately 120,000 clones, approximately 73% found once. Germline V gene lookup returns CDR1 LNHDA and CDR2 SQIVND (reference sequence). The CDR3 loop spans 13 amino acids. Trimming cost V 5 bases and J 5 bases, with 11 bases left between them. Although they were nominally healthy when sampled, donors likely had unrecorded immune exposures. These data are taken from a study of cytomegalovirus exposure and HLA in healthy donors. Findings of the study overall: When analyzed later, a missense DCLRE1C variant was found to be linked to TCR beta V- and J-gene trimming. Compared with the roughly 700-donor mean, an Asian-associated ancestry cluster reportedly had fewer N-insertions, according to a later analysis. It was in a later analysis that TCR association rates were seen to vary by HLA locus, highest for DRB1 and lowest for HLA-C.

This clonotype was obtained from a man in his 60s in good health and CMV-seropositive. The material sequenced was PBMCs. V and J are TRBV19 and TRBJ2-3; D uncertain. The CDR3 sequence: CASSLIPGDTQYF. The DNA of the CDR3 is TGTGCCAGTAGTTTGATCCCCGGAGATACGCAGTATTTT.